This passage covers 27 T cell receptor beta chains from one sample sequenced in a study of blood T cells in healthy people across ages. Through a sample-barcoded 5' primer and a J-beta primer mix, a second PCR was run for about 6 to 12 cycles. MiXCR, applied by TCRdb to the 5' RACE reads, yields one record per CDR3 protein. In the table there are 1.5 million to 2 million distinct CDR3 sequences, over 25% of which are singletons. The sample comprised blood. The receptors were sampled from a woman between 25 and 40 years old in good health.

The rearrangement uses TRBV5-5 and TRBJ2-1; 10 bases line up with TRBD1. The CDR3 totals 16 residues. The V gene end was trimmed by 3 bases and the J gene end by 6 bases; junction bases not matched to a gene: 9. Germline assignment: CDR1 SGHKS and CDR2 YYEKEE (reference sequence). Here the CDR3 DNA reads TGTGCCAGCAGCTCTAGACAGGGGGCGAGGGTCAATGAGCAGTTCTTC. Its translation: CASSSRQGARVNEQFF.

The chain joins TRBV12-3 or TRBV12-4 to TRBJ2-4; 11 positions agree with TRBD1. With V trimmed by 2 bases and J by 4 bases, 7 bases remained unmatched. The CDR3 extends over 17 amino acids. The CDR3: CASSLYGQGATKNIQYF. DNA for the CDR3: TGTGCCAGCAGTTTATACGGACAGGGGGCAACAAAAAACATTCAGTACTTC.

This clonotype was seen many times. This chain links TRBV12-3 or TRBV12-4 with TRBJ2-3; unclear D gene. The CDR3 totals 14 residues. V lost 8 bases and J lost 2, with 14 bases in between. This CDR3 reads CASPYGTYTDTQYF. CDR3 nucleotide sequence: TGTGCCAGCCCATATGGAACGTACACAGATACGCAGTATTTT.

A word on this clonotype: A read error may account for a junction end that differs from germline. The V call is TRBV11-2, the J call TRBJ1-1, with D perhaps TRBD1 (5 bases). The germline V gene has CDR1 SGHAT and CDR2 FQNNGV. The CDR3 extends over 16 amino acids. The CDR3 region is CAGSLGGGTMNTEAFF. The CDR3 nucleotides are TGTGCCGGCAGCTTAGGCGGGGGGACGATGAACACTGAAGCTTTCTTT. Supplemented by reference TRBV11-2 and TRBJ1-1, the full variable domain reads EAGVAQSPRYKIIEKRQSVAFWCNPISGHATLYWYQQILGQGPKLLIQFQNNGVVDDSQLPKDRFSAERLKGVDSTLKIQPAKLEDSAVYLCAGSLGGGTMNTEAFFGQGTRLTVV.

Only a few counts were recorded for this clonotype. This rearrangement joins TRBV28 to TRBJ2-3, with D possibly matching TRBD1 (8 bases). The germline gives CDR1 MDHEN, CDR2 SYDVKM. The CDR3 sequence is 16 residues long. The germline V and J ends were trimmed by 4 bases and 3 bases, with 17 bases remaining between them. CDR3 sequence reads: CASSSPQGGWTDTQYF. The CDR3 bases are TGTGCCAGCAGTTCGCCACAGGGGGGGTGGACAGATACGCAGTATTTT.

The chain joins TRBV12-3 or TRBV12-4 to TRBJ2-6; D unresolved. The CDR3 has 14 residues. Trimming pared 5 bases from V and 5 bases from J, leaving 10 bases between. Here the CDR3 DNA reads TGTGCCAGCAGTCCCCTTTTGTGGGCCAACGTCCTGACTTTC. This sequence encodes CASSPLLWANVLTF.

The rearrangement joins TRBV7-9 to TRBJ1-4; a weak D match, TRBD1 (5 bases). The ends were cut back, 5 bases at V and 8 bases at J, with 15 bases in the middle. The CDR3 spans 14 residues. The germline V gene encodes CDR1 SEHNR and CDR2 FQNEAQ (reference sequence). CDR3 nucleotide sequence: TGTGCCAGCAGCGCAGACAGTTTTGAGGAAAAACTGTTTTTT. Translating it yields CASSADSFEEKLFF.

This clonotype was observed a handful of times. The rearrangement links TRBV20-1 to TRBJ1-2, with 8 bases matching TRBD1. This CDR3 is built from 15 residues. Germline values: CDR1 DFQATT, CDR2 SNEGSKA (reference sequence). V trimming: 4 bases; J trimming: 4 bases; junction bases outside the gene matches: 11. This CDR3 reads CSATDTGGKVYGYTF. CDR3 nucleotide sequence: TGCAGTGCTACGGATACAGGGGGAAAGGTCTATGGCTACACCTTC.

This clonotype was seen more than once but under ten times. V is TRBV30 and J is TRBJ1-2; a weak D match, TRBD1 (6 bases). Germline lookup yields CDR1 GTSNPN and CDR2 SVGIG (reference sequence). The CDR3 has 12 residues. V lost 2 bases to trimming and J lost 10 bases, with 14 bases between them. The CDR3: CAWSRGRGDYTF. DNA for the CDR3: TGTGCCTGGAGTCGGGGCAGGGGTGACTACACCTTC.

This clonotype was seen a handful of times. The genes are TRBV7-9 and TRBJ1-6; 7 nucleotides agree with TRBD1. The CDR3 consists of 15 residues. Germline V gene data show CDR1 as SEHNR and CDR2 as FQNEAQ (reference sequence). V lost 5 bases to trimming and J lost 8 bases; unmatched junction nucleotides: 9. CDR3 protein: CASSPPGTEYSPLHF. As DNA, the CDR3 is TGTGCCAGCAGCCCACCCGGGACAGAGTATTCACCCCTCCACTTT.

This clonotype appeared many times. This chain connects TRBV10-1 to TRBJ2-7; TRBD2 is a possible D gene (6 bases). This CDR3 region has 13 residues. Trimming took off 3 bases at V and 7 bases at J, with 13 bases between the two ends. Germline V CDR1 and CDR2: WNHNN, SYGVQD (reference sequence). This CDR3 reads CASSEKPRGEQYF. The CDR3 DNA sequence: TGCGCCAGCAGTGAAAAACCGCGGGGAGAGCAGTACTTC.

As concerns this clonotype: The junction departs from germline at one end; a sequencing error may be responsible. This chain links TRBV18 with TRBJ2-7; possible D gene TRBD2, 6 bases. The germline gives CDR1 KGHSH, CDR2 LQKENI. This CDR3 has 15 residues. The CDR3 reads CTSSPEASAAYEQYF. CDR3 DNA: TGTACCAGCTCACCAGAGGCTAGCGCCGCCTACGAGCAGTACTTC. Full variable domain (remainder filled in from reference TRBV18 and TRBJ2-7): NAGVMQNPRHLVRRRGQEARLRCSPMKGHSHVYWYRQLPEEGLKFMVYLQKENIIDESGMPKERFSAEFPKEGPSILRIQQVVRGDSAAYFCTSSPEASAAYEQYFGPGTRLTVT.

This rearrangement joins TRBV5-6 to TRBJ2-1; D not certain. The germline V and J ends were trimmed by 0 bases and 8 bases, with 18 bases remaining between them. Germline V gene sequence: CDR1 SGHDT, CDR2 YYEEEE. The CDR3 has 16 amino acids. CDR3 amino acids: CASSLAGRRGRDEQFF. DNA for the CDR3: TGTGCCAGCAGCTTGGCGGGCAGAAGAGGTCGGGATGAGCAGTTCTTC.

This clonotype was counted many times. This chain joins TRBV6-6 and TRBJ2-7, with D tentatively TRBD1 (6 bases). The CDR3 contains 12 residues. V lost 5 bases and J 6 bases, leaving 11 bases between the germline ends. CDR1 is MNHNY and CDR2 is SVGAGI in the germline V gene (reference sequence). CDR3 DNA sequence: TGTGCCAGCAGTGAACAGGGCGCCGAGCAGTACTTC. Translating it yields CASSEQGAEQYF.

This clonotype came up a few times. The chain carries TRBV7-2 and TRBJ2-1, with D perhaps matching TRBD1 (6 bases). The CDR3 length is 15 residues. Germline lookup yields CDR1 SGHTA and CDR2 FQGNSA. V lost 0 bases and J lost 3, with 9 bases in between. CDR3 protein: CASSLARGIYNEQFF. The CDR3 region has the DNA TGTGCCAGCAGCTTAGCTAGGGGGATCTACAATGAGCAGTTCTTC.

This clonotype was picked up a small number of times. The chain carries TRBV5-8 and TRBJ1-5; 8 positions agree with TRBD1. Germline loops: CDR1 SGHTS, CDR2 YDEGEE. V was pared by 3 bases and J by 0 bases, with 11 bases of the junction left unmatched. The CDR3 extends over 18 amino acids. DNA of the CDR3: TGTGCCAGCAGCTCAGGACAGGGCAGCTTCCTTAGCAATCAGCCCCAGCATTTT. It yields the protein CASSSGQGSFLSNQPQHF.

The chain has TRBV9 and TRBJ1-4; perhaps TRBD1 as D (6 bases). Germline loops: CDR1 SGDLS, CDR2 YYNGEE. This CDR3 comprises 14 residues. V lost 5 bases to trimming and J lost 7 bases, with 15 bases between them. The CDR3: CASSPLGGSEKLFF. CDR3 DNA sequence: TGTGCCAGCAGTCCCTTGGGGGGCTCTGAAAAACTGTTTTTT.

The CDR3 DNA is TGCGCCAGCAGCCAAGATCTTGCAGGGGGTGGGTACGAGCAGTACTTC. Translating it yields CASSQDLAGGGYEQYF. The V gene is TRBV4-3, the J gene TRBJ2-1; TRBD1 matches at 7 bases. The J call may be mistaken, given a closer DNA end match to TRBJ2-7. There are 16 residues in the CDR3. Germline CDR1 is LGHNA and CDR2 is YSLEER.

This clonotype was counted a single time. The rearrangement joins TRBV5-1 to TRBJ2-6; 8 positions match TRBD1. V was clipped by 1 base and J by 2 bases; unmatched bases: 8. The CDR3 runs to 18 residues. Germline lookup yields CDR1 SGHRS and CDR2 YFSETQ. The CDR3 nucleotides are TGCGCCAGCAGCTTGAATCCAGGGGGCTTCCCTGGGGCCAACGTCCTGACTTTC. It encodes CASSLNPGGFPGANVLTF.

About this clonotype: A read error may explain this, as a much larger clone is one base away. V is TRBV20-1 and J is TRBJ2-5; 13 nucleotides agree with TRBD2. TRBJ2-7 explains the end of the DNA better; the J call may be wrong. The length of the CDR3 is 19 residues. Germline V gives CDR1 DFQATT, CDR2 SNEGSKA (reference sequence). The CDR3 region is CSARTESGLAGDGGYEQYF. CDR3 DNA sequence: TGCAGTGCTAGAACGGAGAGTGGACTAGCGGGAGACGGGGGCTACGAGCAGTACTTC.

This clonotype was seen more than once but under ten times. This sequence joins TRBV5-6 and TRBJ1-2, with 8 bases that match TRBD1. J was trimmed by 0 bases and V by 3 bases; bases with no gene match: 7. The germline gives CDR1 SGHDT, CDR2 YYEEEE. CDR3 length: 16 residues. The CDR3 protein is CASSWTGSTSNYGYTF. CDR3 nucleotide sequence: TGTGCCAGCAGCTGGACAGGGTCTACTTCTAACTATGGCTACACCTTC. Supplemented by reference TRBV5-6 and TRBJ1-2, the full variable domain reads DAGVTQSPTHLIKTRGQQVTLRCSPKSGHDTVSWYQQALGQGPQFIFQYYEEEERQRGNFPDRFSGHQFPNYSSELNVNALLLGDSALYLCASSWTGSTSNYGYTFGSGTRLTVV.

The chain is built from TRBV7-9 and TRBJ2-1; D is perhaps TRBD2 (5 bases). The CDR3 is 12 amino acids. V dropped 5 bases and J dropped 9 bases, with 11 bases sitting between them. Germline CDR1 reads SEHNR; CDR2 reads FQNEAQ (reference sequence). The CDR3 loop is CASSPTRTEQFF. The CDR3 bases are TGTGCCAGCAGCCCTACTAGAACTGAGCAGTTCTTC.

The chain is built from TRBV5-1 and TRBJ2-1, with D perhaps matching TRBD1 (6 bases). V was clipped by 6 bases and J by 5 bases, with 15 bases between them. CDR3 size: 14 residues. CDR1 and CDR2 (germline): SGHRS, YFSETQ. CDR3 in DNA: TGCGCCAGCACCCTGACAGGTCTTAACAATGAGCAGTTCTTC. Translating gives CASTLTGLNNEQFF. The variable domain in full, completed from reference TRBV5-1 and TRBJ2-1, reads KAGVTQTPRYLIKTRGQQVTLSCSPISGHRSVSWYQQTPGQGLQFLFEYFSETQRNKGNFPGRFSGRQFSNSRSEMNVSTLELGDSALYLCASTLTGLNNEQFFGPGTRLTVL.

For this clonotype: This sequence may be a read error, since a much larger clone differs from it by one base. The gene calls are TRBV29-1 and TRBJ2-4, with D perhaps matching TRBD2 (6 bases). Germline assignment: CDR1 SQVTM and CDR2 ANQGSEA. The CDR3 is 15 residues long. With 5 bases removed from V and 13 bases from J, the gap between germline ends came to 27 bases. The CDR3 region is CSVRLSSGLINEQYF. CDR3 DNA: TGCAGCGTTCGCCTCTCCAGCGGGTTGATAAATGAGCAGTACTTC.

The V and J genes are TRBV28 and TRBJ2-4; perhaps TRBD2 as D (6 bases). V lost 6 bases and J lost 0, with 21 bases in between. The CDR3 loop spans 18 amino acids. Per the germline V gene, CDR1 is MDHEN and CDR2 is SYDVKM. CDR3 DNA: TGTGCCAGCAGCGATCTTTCCGGGACTTCATTAGCCAAAAACATTCAGTACTTC. Amino acid sequence: CASSDLSGTSLAKNIQYF. Combining the CDR3 with reference TRBV28 and TRBJ2-4 gives the whole variable domain DVKVTQSSRYLVKRTGEKVFLECVQDMDHENMFWYRQDPGLGLRLIYFSYDVKMKEKGDIPEGYSVSREKKERFSLILESASTNQTSMYLCASSDLSGTSLAKNIQYFGAGTRLSVL.

There are a few counts of this clonotype. V and J are TRBV2 and TRBJ2-1, with 8 nucleotides matching TRBD2. V gave up 7 bases and J gave up 6 bases; unmatched junction bases: 8. The CDR3 length is 14 residues. Germline CDR1 and CDR2: SNHLY and FYNNEI. The CDR3 is CASTGGRPVNEQFF. CDR3 bases: TGTGCCAGCACGGGCGGGAGGCCGGTCAATGAGCAGTTCTTC.

J is TRBJ2-4 and V is TRBV12-3 or TRBV12-4; D remains ambiguous. With 4 bases removed from V and 13 bases from J, the gap between germline ends came to 17 bases. CDR3 length equals 13 residues. CDR3 residues: CASSSGVYSEQYF. CDR3 bases: TGTGCCAGCAGTTCAGGCGTATACAGTGAGCAGTACTTC.